This T cell receptor beta chain stems from a study of T cell responses to AZD1222 COVID-19 vaccine (dated by TCRdb to the early 2020s). With respect to the entire study: AZD1222 recipients with second doses at about 4 weeks or about 12 weeks were pooled, because spike-specific TCR depth and breadth did not differ between schedules. A total of about 240 trial participants underwent TCR sequencing, of whom around 200 received two doses of AZD1222 and some 26 received two doses of the MenACWY control vaccine. Trial participants were enrolled by age into 18-55, 56-69 and 70-plus year subgroups, with around 140, 26 and 57 TCR-sequenced participants respectively.

Overall study results and their limits: Only a handful of AZD1222 recipients were SARS-CoV-2 seropositive at baseline, limiting conclusions about previously exposed vaccinees. A significant rise in spike-specific TCR breadth and depth was observed after two AZD1222 doses relative to day 0 and relative to MenACWY recipients. Because no day 14 peak-response samples were available, repertoires were characterized only after the peak T cell response. Participants were mostly white British and included more females than males, and it was suggested by the authors that clonal diversity may have been underestimated. The vaccine-associated CD4 TCRs covered the entire spike protein, and the dominant responses fell in regions 160-218 and 743-854. In the small 56-69-year group, the increase in depth fell short of significance, most likely because of low power. Reportedly, close to half of the unique spike-specific TCRs recognized epitopes lying outside the regions that are mutated in the B.1.351 and B.1.1.7 variants.

With regard to this clone: Its cognate antigen has yet to be identified. Base-call qualities are not available, and no considerably larger clone is one nucleotide away.

The CDR3 regions of human TCRbeta chains were analyzed by immunosequencing. The study's own analysis went as follows. Repertoire TCRs were matched against a reference library of SARS-CoV-2-specific TCRs generated with the MIRA antigen-specificity platform. Breadth was defined as the fraction of unique TCRs that were SARS-CoV-2-associated. Depth was defined as the fraction of total T cells that were SARS-CoV-2-associated. Using the MIRA data, each spike-specific TCR was assigned both to the spike region to which the TCR was reactive and to a CD4 or CD8 class. Log10-transformed breadth and depth values were compared by one-way ANOVA with Sidak's multiple comparisons tests. This is the immuneACCESS table as TCRdb keeps it, with only in-frame sequences that have V and J called. A part of the clones is gone; compared with another copy, unresolved V genes explain less than half, and the rest is unexplained. The DNA gave D and trimming, while V, J and clone size come from that table. The sample has about 30,000 clones on record, more than 85% of them singletons. Roughly 8.1% of the sample rests with the top ten.

The time point label on this specimen signifies: baseline before first vaccination. The vaccinee samples were drawn from two UK trials, COV001 and COV002, one of which was a single-blind randomized controlled phase 2/3 trial testing AZD1222 (ChAdOx1 nCoV-19) in healthy adults. For TCRbeta chain sequencing, PBMC samples from trial participants were taken at day 0 and at day 28 after the second dose. At the junction V is shortened by 0 bases and J by 6 bases, with 20 bases in between. The CDR1 and CDR2 encoded by the germline V gene are MGHRA and YSYEKL. The CDR3 contains 17 residues, cysteine and phenylalanine counted. The CDR3 DNA has 51 bases and is translated from base 1.

Recombination connected TRBV4-1 to TRBJ1-2; a weak D assignment points to TRBD1 (6 bases agree). This clonotype was sampled from an adult in good health. The sequencing here drew on peripheral blood, taken on day 0 of AZD1222 vaccination. The CDR3 sequence is CASSQDMSAKRGDGYTF. In nucleotides, the sequence is TGCGCCAGCAGCCAAGATATGTCAGCTAAAAGGGGGGATGGCTACACCTTC.